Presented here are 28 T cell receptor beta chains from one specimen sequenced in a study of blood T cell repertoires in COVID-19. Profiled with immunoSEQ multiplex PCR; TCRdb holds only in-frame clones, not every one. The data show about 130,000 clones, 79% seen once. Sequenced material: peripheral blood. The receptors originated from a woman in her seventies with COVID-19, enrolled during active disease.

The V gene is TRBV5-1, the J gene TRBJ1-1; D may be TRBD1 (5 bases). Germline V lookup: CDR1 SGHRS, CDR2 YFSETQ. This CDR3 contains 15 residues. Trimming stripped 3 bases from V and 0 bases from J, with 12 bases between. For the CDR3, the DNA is TGCGCCAGCAGCTCGAGCAGGGCCATGAACACTGAAGCTTTCTTT. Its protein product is CASSSSRAMNTEAFF.

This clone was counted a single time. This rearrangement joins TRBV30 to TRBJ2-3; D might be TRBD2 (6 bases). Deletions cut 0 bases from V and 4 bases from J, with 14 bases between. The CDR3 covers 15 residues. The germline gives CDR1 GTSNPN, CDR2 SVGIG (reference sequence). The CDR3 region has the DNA TGTGCCTGGAGTGTAGGAGGGCCTGGTGCAGATACGCAGTATTTT. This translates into CAWSVGGPGADTQYF. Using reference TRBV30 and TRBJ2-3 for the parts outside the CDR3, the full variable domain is SQTIHQWPATLVQPVGSPLSLECTVEGTSNPNLYWYRQAAGRGLQLLFYSVGIGQISSEVPQNLSASRPQDRQFILSSKKLLLSDSGFYLCAWSVGGPGADTQYFGPGTRLTVL.

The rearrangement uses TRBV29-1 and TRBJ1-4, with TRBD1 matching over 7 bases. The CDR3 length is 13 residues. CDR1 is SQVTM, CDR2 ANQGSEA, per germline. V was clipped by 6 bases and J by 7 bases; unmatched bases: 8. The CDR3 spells CSVRQGGGEKLFF. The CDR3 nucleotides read TGCAGCGTCCGACAGGGAGGAGGTGAAAAACTGTTTTTT.

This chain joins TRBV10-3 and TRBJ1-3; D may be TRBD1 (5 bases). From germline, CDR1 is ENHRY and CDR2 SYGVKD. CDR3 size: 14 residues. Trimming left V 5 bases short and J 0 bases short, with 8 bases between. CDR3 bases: TGTGCCATCAGTACAGGTCGCTCTGGAAACACCATATATTTT. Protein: CAISTGRSGNTIYF.

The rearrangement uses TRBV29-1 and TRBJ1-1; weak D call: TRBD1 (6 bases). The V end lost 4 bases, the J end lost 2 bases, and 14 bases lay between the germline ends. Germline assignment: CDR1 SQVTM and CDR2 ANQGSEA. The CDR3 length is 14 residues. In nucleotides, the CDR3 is TGCAGCGTTGCCTATTCAGGGGTCAACACTGAAGCTTTCTTT. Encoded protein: CSVAYSGVNTEAFF.

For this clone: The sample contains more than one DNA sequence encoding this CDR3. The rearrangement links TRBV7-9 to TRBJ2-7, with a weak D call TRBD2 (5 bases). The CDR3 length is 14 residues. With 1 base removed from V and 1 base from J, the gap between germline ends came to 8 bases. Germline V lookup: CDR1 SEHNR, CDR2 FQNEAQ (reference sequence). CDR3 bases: TGTGCCAGCAGCTTAGATGGCGGGTCCTACGAGCAGTACTTC. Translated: CASSLDGGSYEQYF.

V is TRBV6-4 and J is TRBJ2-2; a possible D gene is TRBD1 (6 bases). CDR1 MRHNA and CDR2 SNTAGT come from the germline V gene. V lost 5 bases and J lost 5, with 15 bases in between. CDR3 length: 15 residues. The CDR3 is CASSPAQGFTGELFF. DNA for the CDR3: TGTGCCAGCAGTCCGGCCCAGGGGTTTACCGGGGAGCTGTTTTTT.

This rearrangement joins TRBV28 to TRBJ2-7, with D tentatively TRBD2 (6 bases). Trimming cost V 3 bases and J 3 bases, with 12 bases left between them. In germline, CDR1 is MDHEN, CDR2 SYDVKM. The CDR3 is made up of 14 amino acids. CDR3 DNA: TGTGCCAGCAGTTTGGTCGGGGGTGACTACGAGCAGTACTTC. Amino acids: CASSLVGGDYEQYF. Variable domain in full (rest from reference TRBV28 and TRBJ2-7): DVKVTQSSRYLVKRTGEKVFLECVQDMDHENMFWYRQDPGLGLRLIYFSYDVKMKEKGDIPEGYSVSREKKERFSLILESASTNQTSMYLCASSLVGGDYEQYFGPGTRLTVT.

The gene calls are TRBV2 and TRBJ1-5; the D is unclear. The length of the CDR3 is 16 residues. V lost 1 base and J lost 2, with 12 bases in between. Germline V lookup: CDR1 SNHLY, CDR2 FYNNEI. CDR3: CASSEGPRRGNQPQHF. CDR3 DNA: TGTGCCAGCAGTGAAGGGCCGAGGAGGGGCAATCAGCCCCAGCATTTT. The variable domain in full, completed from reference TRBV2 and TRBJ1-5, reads EPEVTQTPSHQVTQMGQEVILRCVPISNHLYFYWYRQILGQKVEFLVSFYNNEISEKSEIFDDQFSVERPDGSNFTLKIRSTKLEDSAMYFCASSEGPRRGNQPQHFGDGTRLSIL.

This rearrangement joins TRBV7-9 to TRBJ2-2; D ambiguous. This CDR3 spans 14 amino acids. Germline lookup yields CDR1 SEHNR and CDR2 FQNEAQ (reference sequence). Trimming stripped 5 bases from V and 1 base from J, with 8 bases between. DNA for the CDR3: TGTGCCAGCAGCCAGACGGGGAACACCGGGGAGCTGTTTTTT. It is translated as CASSQTGNTGELFF.

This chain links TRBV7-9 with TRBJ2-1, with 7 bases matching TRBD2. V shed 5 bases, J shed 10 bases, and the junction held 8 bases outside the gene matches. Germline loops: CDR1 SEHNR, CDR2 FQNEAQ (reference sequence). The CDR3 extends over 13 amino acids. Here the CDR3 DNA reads TGTGCCAGCAGCCCGGGGGGTCACGGGGAGCAGTTCTTC. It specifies CASSPGGHGEQFF.

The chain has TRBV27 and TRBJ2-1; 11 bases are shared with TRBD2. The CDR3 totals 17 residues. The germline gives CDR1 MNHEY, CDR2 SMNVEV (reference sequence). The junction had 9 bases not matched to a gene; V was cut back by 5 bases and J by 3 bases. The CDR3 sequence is CASSKLAGESFYNEQFF. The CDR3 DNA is TGTGCCAGCAGTAAACTAGCGGGGGAGAGTTTCTACAATGAGCAGTTCTTC.

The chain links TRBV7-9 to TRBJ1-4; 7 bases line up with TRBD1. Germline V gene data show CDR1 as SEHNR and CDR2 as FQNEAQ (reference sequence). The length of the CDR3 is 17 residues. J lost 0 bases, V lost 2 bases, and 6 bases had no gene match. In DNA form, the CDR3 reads TGTGCCAGCAGCTTAAGGGACAGACTCGCAACTAATGAAAAACTGTTTTTT. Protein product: CASSLRDRLATNEKLFF.

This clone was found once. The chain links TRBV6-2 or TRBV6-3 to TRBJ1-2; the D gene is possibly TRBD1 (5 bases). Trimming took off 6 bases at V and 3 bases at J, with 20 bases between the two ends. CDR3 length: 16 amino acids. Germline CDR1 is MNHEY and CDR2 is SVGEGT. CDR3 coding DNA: TGTGCCAGCAGCAACCCCTCGAAGGGGCTGCACTATGGCTACACCTTC. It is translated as CASSNPSKGLHYGYTF.

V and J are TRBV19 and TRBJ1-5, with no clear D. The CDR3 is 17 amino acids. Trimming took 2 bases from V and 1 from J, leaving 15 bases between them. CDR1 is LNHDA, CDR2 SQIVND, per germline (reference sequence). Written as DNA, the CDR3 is TGTGCCAGTAGTATACTAGGGAGCGTGGGGAGCAATCAGCCCCAGCATTTT. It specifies CASSILGSVGSNQPQHF.

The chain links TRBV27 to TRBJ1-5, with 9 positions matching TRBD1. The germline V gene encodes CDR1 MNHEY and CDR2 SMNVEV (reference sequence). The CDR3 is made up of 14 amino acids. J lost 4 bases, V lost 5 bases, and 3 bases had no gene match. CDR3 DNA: TGTGCCAGCAGTAAAGGGACAGGGAATCAGCCCCAGCATTTT. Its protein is CASSKGTGNQPQHF.

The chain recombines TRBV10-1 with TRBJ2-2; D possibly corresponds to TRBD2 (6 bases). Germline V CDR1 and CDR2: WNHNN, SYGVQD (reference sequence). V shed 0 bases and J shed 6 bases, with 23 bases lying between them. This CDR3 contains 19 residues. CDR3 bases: TGCGCCAGCAGTGAGTCAAGCGGGCCGCCCGCCATCCACGCCGGGGAGCTGTTTTTT. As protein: CASSESSGPPAIHAGELFF.

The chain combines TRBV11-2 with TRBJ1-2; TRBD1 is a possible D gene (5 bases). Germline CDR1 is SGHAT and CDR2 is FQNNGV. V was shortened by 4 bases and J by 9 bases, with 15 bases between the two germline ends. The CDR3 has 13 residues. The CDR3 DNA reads TGTGCCAGCAGCTCAATAGGGGATCGGAGCTACACCTTC. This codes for CASSSIGDRSYTF.

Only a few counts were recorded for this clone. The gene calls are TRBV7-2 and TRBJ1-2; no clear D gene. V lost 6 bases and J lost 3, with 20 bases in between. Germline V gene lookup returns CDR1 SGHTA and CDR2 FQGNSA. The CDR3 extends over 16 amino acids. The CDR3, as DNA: TGTGCCAGCAGTTCCTGGCCGCGGGGTTTGGACTATGGCTACACCTTC. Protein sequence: CASSSWPRGLDYGYTF.

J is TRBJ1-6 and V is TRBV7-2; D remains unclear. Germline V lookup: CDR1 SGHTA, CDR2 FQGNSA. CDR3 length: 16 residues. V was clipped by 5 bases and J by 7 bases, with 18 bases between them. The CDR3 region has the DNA TGTGCCAGCAGCCCCTCGGCAGCGACTATAAATTCACCCCTCCACTTT. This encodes CASSPSAATINSPLHF.

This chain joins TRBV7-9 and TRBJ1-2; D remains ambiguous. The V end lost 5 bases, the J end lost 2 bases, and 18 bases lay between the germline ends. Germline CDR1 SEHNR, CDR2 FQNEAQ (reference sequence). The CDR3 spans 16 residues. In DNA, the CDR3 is TGTGCCAGCAGCGACCCCAAAGACATTTCCAACTATGGCTACACCTTC. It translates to CASSDPKDISNYGYTF.

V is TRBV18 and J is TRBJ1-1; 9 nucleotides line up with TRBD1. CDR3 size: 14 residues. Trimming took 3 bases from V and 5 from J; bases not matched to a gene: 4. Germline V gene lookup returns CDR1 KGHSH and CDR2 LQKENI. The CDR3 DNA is TGTGCCAGCTCACCTCAGGACAGGGGAACTGAAGCTTTCTTT. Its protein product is CASSPQDRGTEAFF.

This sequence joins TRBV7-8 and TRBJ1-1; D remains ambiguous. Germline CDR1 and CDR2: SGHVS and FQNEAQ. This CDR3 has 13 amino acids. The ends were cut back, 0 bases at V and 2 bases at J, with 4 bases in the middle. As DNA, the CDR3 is TGTGCCAGCAGCTTAGCCCCAAACACTGAAGCTTTCTTT. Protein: CASSLAPNTEAFF.

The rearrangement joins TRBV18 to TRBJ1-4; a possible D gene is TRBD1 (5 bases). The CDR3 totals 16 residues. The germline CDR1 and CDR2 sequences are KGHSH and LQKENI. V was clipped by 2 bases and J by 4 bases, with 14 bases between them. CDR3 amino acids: CASSPFLRELNEKLFF. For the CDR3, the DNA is TGTGCCAGCTCACCATTTCTCAGGGAACTTAATGAAAAACTGTTTTTT.

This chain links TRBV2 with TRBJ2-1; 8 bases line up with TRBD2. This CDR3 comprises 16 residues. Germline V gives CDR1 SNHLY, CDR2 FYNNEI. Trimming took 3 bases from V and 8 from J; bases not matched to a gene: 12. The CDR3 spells CASSDLRRGVGDEQFF. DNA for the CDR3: TGTGCCAGCAGTGATTTGAGGCGGGGGGTTGGGGATGAGCAGTTCTTC.

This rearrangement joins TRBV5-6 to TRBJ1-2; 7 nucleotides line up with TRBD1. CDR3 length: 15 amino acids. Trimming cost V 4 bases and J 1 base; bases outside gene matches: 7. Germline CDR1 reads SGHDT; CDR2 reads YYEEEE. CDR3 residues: CASSLRDRDNYGYTF. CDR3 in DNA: TGTGCCAGCAGCCTAAGGGACAGAGATAACTATGGCTACACCTTC.

The CDR3 bases are TGTGCCAGCAGCCAAGAAAACCGGGTTAACTATGGCTACACCTTC. Its translation is CASSQENRVNYGYTF. The gene calls are TRBV4-2 and TRBJ1-2; D gene unclear. Looked up from germline, CDR1 is LGHNA and CDR2 is YNFKEQ. V was shortened by 0 bases and J by 1 base, with 9 bases between the two germline ends. CDR3 size: 15 residues.

The CDR3 nucleotides are TGTGCCAGCTCACCAAGAGGACAGGGGGCCACCTCGGACTCACCCCTCCACTTT. Amino acids: CASSPRGQGATSDSPLHF. The chain employs TRBV18 and TRBJ1-6, with TRBD1 matching 11 bases. The CDR3 covers 18 residues. Germline loops: CDR1 KGHSH, CDR2 LQKENI. V trimming: 2 bases; J trimming: 10 bases; junction bases outside the gene matches: 13.